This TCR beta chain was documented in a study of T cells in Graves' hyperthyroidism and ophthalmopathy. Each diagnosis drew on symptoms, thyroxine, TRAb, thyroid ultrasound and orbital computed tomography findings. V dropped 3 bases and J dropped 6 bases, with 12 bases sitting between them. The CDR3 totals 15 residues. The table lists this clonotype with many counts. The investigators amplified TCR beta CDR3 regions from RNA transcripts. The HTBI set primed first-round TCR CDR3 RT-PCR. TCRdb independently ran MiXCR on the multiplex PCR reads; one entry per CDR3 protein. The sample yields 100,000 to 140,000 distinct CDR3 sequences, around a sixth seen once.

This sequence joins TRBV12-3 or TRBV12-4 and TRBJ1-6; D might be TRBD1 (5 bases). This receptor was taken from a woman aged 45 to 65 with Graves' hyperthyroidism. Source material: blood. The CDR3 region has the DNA TGTGCCAGCAGTTTTCGGGGGTCAGTTAATTCACCCCTCCACTTT. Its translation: CASSFRGSVNSPLHF.